A single sample gave rise to the 3 T cell receptor beta chains below, sequenced in a study of B cell selection in AIRE deficiency. The sorted conventional CD4 T cells were gated as CD4+CD127+. This table comes from immunoSEQ multiplex PCR, and its TCRdb copy is limited to in-frame clones, with some not included. Here the sample spans tens of thousands of clones, approximately 96% being singletons. Sequences were obtained from CD4+CD127+ conventional T cells sorted from PBMCs. The receptors originated from a human donor in good health.

V is TRBV19 and J is TRBJ2-7, with D hard to call. Germline-derived CDR1 and CDR2 are LNHDA and SQIVND (reference sequence). V lost 5 bases and J lost 0, with 14 bases in between. The CDR3 spans 15 residues. CDR3: CASSSGNSNSYEQYF. CDR3 in DNA: TGTGCCAGTAGTTCCGGAAACAGTAACTCCTACGAGCAGTACTTC. Filled out from reference TRBV19 and TRBJ2-7, the complete variable domain reads DGGITQSPKYLFRKEGQNVTLSCEQNLNHDAMYWYRQDPGQGLRLIYYSQIVNDFQKGDIAEGYSVSREKKESFPLTVTSAQKNPTAFYLCASSSGNSNSYEQYFGPGTRLTVT.

This clone was picked up one time. CDR3 DNA sequence: TGTGCCAGCAGTTACTCCCCTAGCGGGGTGACTGAGCAGTTCTTC. It encodes CASSYSPSGVTEQFF. The chain joins TRBV6-5 to TRBJ2-1, with TRBD2 matching 9 bases. Germline V gene data show CDR1 as MNHEY and CDR2 as SVGAGI. The CDR3 totals 15 residues. V was pared by 0 bases and J by 9 bases, with 6 bases of the junction left unmatched.

This clone was counted once. The CDR3 spells CASSLAAIRAESEAFF. CDR3 in DNA: TGTGCCAGCAGCTTAGCCGCAATACGGGCAGAGTCTGAAGCTTTCTTT. The genes are TRBV7-2 and TRBJ1-1, with D uncertain. Trimming took off 0 bases at V and 6 bases at J, with 17 bases between the two ends. The CDR3 has 16 amino acids. Looked up from germline, CDR1 is SGHTA and CDR2 is FQGNSA.